The clone carrying this T cell receptor (beta chain) was seen once. Its target is not known. The source of the sample is a study of long-term antiretroviral therapy in people with HIV. Study findings and constraints: Although diversity increased after ART, it remained lower than in transplant donor controls.

V dropped 2 bases and J dropped 0 bases, with 21 bases sitting between them. Germline V gives CDR1 KGHSH, CDR2 LQKENI. The CDR3 is 19 residues long. All participants with HIV were treated in the United States. Before they underwent DNA extraction, samples held roughly 0.95-11 million cryopreserved PBMC. Researchers ran immunoSEQ v3.0 at survey level. Sequenced by immunoSEQ multiplex PCR; TCRdb stores in-frame clones only, minus some. Here the sample spans 20,000 to 30,000 clones, about 95% being singletons. The chain is built from TRBV18 and TRBJ2-3; a possible D gene is TRBD1 (5 bases). The specimen was unsorted PBMCs, collected less than 5 years after starting antiretroviral therapy. This clonotype was sampled from a woman between 50 and 59 years old with HIV. CDR3 nucleotides: TGTGCCAGCTCACCAACCACCGCTGCGAAGGGGCTAAGCACAGATACGCAGTATTTT. Protein product: CASSPTTAAKGLSTDTQYF. Supplemented by reference TRBV18 and TRBJ2-3, the full variable domain reads NAGVMQNPRHLVRRRGQEARLRCSPMKGHSHVYWYRQLPEEGLKFMVYLQKENIIDESGMPKERFSAEFPKEGPSILRIQQVVRGDSAAYFCASSPTTAAKGLSTDTQYFGPGTRLTVL.